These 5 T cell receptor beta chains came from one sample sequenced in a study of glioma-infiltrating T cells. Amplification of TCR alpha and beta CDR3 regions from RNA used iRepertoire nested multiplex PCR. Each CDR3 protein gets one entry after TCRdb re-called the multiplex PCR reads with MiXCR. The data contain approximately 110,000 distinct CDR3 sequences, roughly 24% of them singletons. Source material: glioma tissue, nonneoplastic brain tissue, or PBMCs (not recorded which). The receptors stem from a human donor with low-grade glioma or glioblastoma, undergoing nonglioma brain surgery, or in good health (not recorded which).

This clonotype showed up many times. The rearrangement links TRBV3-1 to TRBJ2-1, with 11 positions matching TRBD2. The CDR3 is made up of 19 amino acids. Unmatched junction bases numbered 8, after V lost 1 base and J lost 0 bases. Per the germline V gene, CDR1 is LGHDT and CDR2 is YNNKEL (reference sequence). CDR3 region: CASSQVIAGGKSSYNEQFF. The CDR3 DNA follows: TGTGCCAGCAGCCAAGTGATAGCGGGAGGGAAAAGCTCCTACAATGAGCAGTTCTTC.

CDR3 amino acids: CASSLEGTGRDNPTSRGQPQHF. The CDR3 DNA reads TGTGCCAGCAGTTTAGAGGGAACTGGTCGGGACAACCCTACAAGCCGAGGTCAGCCCCAGCATTTT. The chain uses TRBV12-3 or TRBV12-4 and TRBJ1-5; D may be TRBD1 (6 bases). The CDR3 loop spans 22 amino acids. V was shortened by 1 base and J by 6 bases, with 34 bases between the two germline ends.

This CDR3 reads CSVVDRGQLFF. DNA of the CDR3: TGCAGCGTCGTTGACAGGGGGCAACTGTTTTTT. The chain recombines TRBV29-1 with TRBJ1-4; TRBD1 matches at 10 bases. Germline-derived CDR1 and CDR2 are SQVTM and ANQGSEA. The CDR3 consists of 11 residues. V was clipped by 6 bases and J by 12 bases; unmatched bases: 4.

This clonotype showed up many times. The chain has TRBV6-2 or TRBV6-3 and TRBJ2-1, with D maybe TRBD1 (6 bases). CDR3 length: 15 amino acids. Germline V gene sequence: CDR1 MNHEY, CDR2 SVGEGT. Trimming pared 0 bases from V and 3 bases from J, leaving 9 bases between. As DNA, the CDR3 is TGTGCCAGCAGTTACTCGAGACAGGTCTACAATGAGCAGTTCTTC. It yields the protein CASSYSRQVYNEQFF.

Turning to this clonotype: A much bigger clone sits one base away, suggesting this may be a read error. CDR3 protein: CASSSETGWGASYGYAF. The CDR3 nucleotides are TGCGCCAGCAGCTCAGAGACAGGTTGGGGCGCCAGCTATGGCTACGCCTTC. The chain links TRBV5-1 to TRBJ1-2; perhaps TRBD1 as D (6 bases). The CDR3 has 17 residues. Germline V gives CDR1 SGHRS, CDR2 YFSETQ.